These 5 T cell receptor beta chains were all obtained from the same sample, sequenced in a study of T-cell memory formation after mild COVID-19 (TCRdb year 2021). The library was prepared using 5' RACE. The sequencer listed for this sample is Illumina NovaSeq 6000. TCRdb took the public reads, trimmed them with fastp at Q25, ran MiXCR for clone calling and kept in-frame beta chains. Duplicate CDR3 protein sequences are folded into a single record with the most common DNA and genes. In this sample the table shows about 270,000 distinct CDR3 sequences, roughly 17% of which occur a single time. The ten top clones hold 20% to 25% of the sample. Input material: PBMCs or a T cell subset sorted from them (not recorded which). Receptors originate from a man aged 18 to 29 who had mild COVID-19 (a few samples of this study predate the infection). The sample titles of this study are shuffled in the database, so cell type and time point are left out; the donor was told from shared clones.

This clonotype was counted between two and nine times. The chain uses TRBV25-1 and TRBJ2-7; D is ambiguous. V was trimmed by 0 bases and J by 6 bases, leaving 0 bases between them. From germline, CDR1 is MGHDK and CDR2 SYGVNS. This CDR3 comprises 10 residues. CDR3 residues: CASSEYEQYF. The CDR3 nucleotides read TGTGCCAGCAGTGAATACGAGCAGTACTTC.

The chain is built from TRBV19 and TRBJ2-2; D remains unclear. This CDR3 region has 14 residues. Between the trimmed V and J ends, which lost 5 bases and 4 bases, there was a span of 11 bases. Germline V gene data show CDR1 as LNHDA and CDR2 as SQIVND (reference sequence). CDR3 amino acids: CASSSDVFTGELFF. DNA for the CDR3: TGTGCCAGTAGTTCGGATGTTTTCACCGGGGAGCTGTTTTTT.

This clonotype was found once. The CDR3 DNA follows: TGTGCCAGCAGTGAGGACCCCGACGGCTATGGCTACACCTTC. Protein: CASSEDPDGYGYTF. V is TRBV6-1 and J is TRBJ1-2, with D uncertain. This CDR3 is built from 14 residues. Germline-derived CDR1 and CDR2 are MNHNS and SASEGT. V dropped 3 bases and J dropped 4 bases, with 12 bases sitting between them.

By sample fraction, this clonotype is medium-sized. The chain combines TRBV29-1 with TRBJ2-7, with a weak D call TRBD1 (6 bases). Between the trimmed V and J ends, which lost 6 bases and 1 base, there was a span of 13 bases. The CDR3 covers 13 residues. Germline V lookup: CDR1 SQVTM, CDR2 ANQGSEA. The CDR3 reads CSVYTGSSYEQYF. CDR3 coding DNA: TGCAGCGTATATACAGGGTCATCCTACGAGCAGTACTTC.

The chain recombines TRBV4-3 with TRBJ2-1; perhaps TRBD2 as D (5 bases). The germline CDR1 and CDR2 sequences are LGHNA and YSLEER. V lost 0 bases to trimming and J lost 4 bases, with 13 bases between them. The CDR3 consists of 16 residues. CDR3 DNA: TGCGCCAGCAGCCAAGATTCCAGCGGAGGTTACAATGAGCAGTTCTTC. Its translation: CASSQDSSGGYNEQFF.